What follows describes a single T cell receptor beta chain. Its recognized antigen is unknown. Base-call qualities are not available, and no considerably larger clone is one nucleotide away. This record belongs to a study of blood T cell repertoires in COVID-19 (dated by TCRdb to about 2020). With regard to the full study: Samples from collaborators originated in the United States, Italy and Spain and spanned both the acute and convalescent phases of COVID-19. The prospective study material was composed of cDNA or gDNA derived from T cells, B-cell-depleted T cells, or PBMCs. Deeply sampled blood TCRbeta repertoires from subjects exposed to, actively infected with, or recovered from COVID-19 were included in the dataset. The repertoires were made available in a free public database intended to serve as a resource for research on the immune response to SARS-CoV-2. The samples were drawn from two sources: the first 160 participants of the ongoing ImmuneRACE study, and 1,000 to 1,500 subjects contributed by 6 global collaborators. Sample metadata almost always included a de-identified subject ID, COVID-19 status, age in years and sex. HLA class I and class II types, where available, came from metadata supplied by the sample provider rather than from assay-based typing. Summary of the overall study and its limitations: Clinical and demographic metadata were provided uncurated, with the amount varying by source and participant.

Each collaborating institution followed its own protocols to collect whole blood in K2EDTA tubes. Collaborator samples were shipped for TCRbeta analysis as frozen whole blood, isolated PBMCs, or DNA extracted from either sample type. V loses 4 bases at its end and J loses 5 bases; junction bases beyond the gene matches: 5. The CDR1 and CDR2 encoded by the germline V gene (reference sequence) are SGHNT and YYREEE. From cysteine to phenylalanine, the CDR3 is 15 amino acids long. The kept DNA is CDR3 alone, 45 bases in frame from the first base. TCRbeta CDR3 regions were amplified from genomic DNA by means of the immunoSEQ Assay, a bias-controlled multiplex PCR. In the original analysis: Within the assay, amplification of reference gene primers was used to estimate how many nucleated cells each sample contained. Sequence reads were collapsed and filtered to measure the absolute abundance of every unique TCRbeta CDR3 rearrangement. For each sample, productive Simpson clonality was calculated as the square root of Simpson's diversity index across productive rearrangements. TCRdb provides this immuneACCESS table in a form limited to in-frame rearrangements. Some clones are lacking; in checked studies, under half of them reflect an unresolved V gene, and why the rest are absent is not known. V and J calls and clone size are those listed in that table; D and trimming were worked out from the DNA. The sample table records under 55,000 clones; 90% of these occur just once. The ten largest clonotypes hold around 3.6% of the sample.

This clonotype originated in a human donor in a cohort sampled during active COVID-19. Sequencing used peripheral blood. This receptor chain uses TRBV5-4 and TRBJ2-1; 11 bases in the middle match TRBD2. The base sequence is TGTGCCAGCAGCCTCGGGACTAGCGGCCACAATGAGCAGTTCTTC. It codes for CASSLGTSGHNEQFF.